Each of the 24 T cell receptor beta chains below was sequenced from the same sample in a study of OX40 agonist ivuxolimab in advanced cancers. The library was built by means of the immunoSEQ multiplex PCR assay. Held by TCRdb, this immuneACCESS table contains in-frame sequences only and omits some clones. Under half of the omission traces to an unresolved V gene where checked; the cause of the rest is unknown. The sample yields some 25,000 clones; around 86% were counted once. Over 35% of the sample lies in the top ten. The sample here was CD4+ or CD8+ T cells sorted from blood, taken in a trial of the OX40 agonist ivuxolimab. Source of these receptors: an adult with an advanced solid tumor such as melanoma, head and neck, liver or kidney cancer.

This clone was observed a handful of times. This sequence joins TRBV7-6 and TRBJ1-2, with D unresolved. The CDR3 totals 13 residues. Germline values: CDR1 SGHVS, CDR2 FNYEAQ. V shed 6 bases and J shed 1 base, with 9 bases lying between them. CDR3 nucleotides: TGTGCCAGCAGTCCCGGCTATAACTATGGCTACACCTTC. Translation gives CASSPGYNYGYTF.

V and J are TRBV6-5 and TRBJ2-7; 7 nucleotides match TRBD2. J gave up 3 bases and V 5 bases, and 7 bases lay outside the gene matches. The CDR3 runs to 14 residues. Germline loops: CDR1 MNHEY, CDR2 SVGAGI. Here the CDR3 DNA reads TGTGCCAGCAGTCCTCTGGGAGGGCTCTACGAGCAGTACTTC. It codes for CASSPLGGLYEQYF.

The CDR3 region is CASSLFSGVKTGELFF. Here the CDR3 DNA reads TGTGCCAGCAGCTTATTTAGCGGGGTAAAAACCGGGGAGCTGTTTTTT. The chain has TRBV7-9 and TRBJ2-2; 8 bases agree with TRBD2. This CDR3 spans 16 amino acids. V lost 2 bases and J lost 5; bases outside the gene matches: 7. Germline V gene sequence: CDR1 SEHNR, CDR2 FQNEAQ (reference sequence).

V gene TRBV27 combines with J gene TRBJ2-4; D unclear. The CDR3 contains 12 residues. Germline CDR1 and CDR2: MNHEY and SMNVEV (reference sequence). V shed 6 bases and J shed 0 bases, with 3 bases lying between them. The CDR3 DNA is TGTGCCAGCAGGGTAGCCAAAAACATTCAGTACTTC. Amino acids: CASRVAKNIQYF.

The genes are TRBV27 and TRBJ2-7, with D perhaps TRBD2 (6 bases). Germline CDR1 and CDR2: MNHEY and SMNVEV (reference sequence). With 5 bases removed from V and 7 bases from J, the gap between germline ends came to 18 bases. The CDR3 has 14 residues. The CDR3 DNA reads TGTGCCAGCAGTCCCCTGACTAGTTCAGGTGAGCAGTACTTC. Translating gives CASSPLTSSGEQYF.

The genes are TRBV29-1 and TRBJ1-5, with TRBD1 matching over 9 bases. The CDR3 has 13 amino acids. V shed 7 bases and J 6 bases; nucleotides not matched to a gene: 7. The V gene's germline CDR1 is SQVTM and CDR2 ANQGSEA. Here the CDR3 reads CSARTGEGQPQHF. The CDR3 DNA follows: TGCAGCGCCCGGACAGGGGAGGGTCAGCCCCAGCATTTT.

DNA of the CDR3: TGTGCCAGCAGCTTGGATGGGGCAGCCAGGATCGAGCAGTACTTC. Translating it yields CASSLDGAARIEQYF. V and J are TRBV5-5 and TRBJ2-7, with a weak D call TRBD1 (5 bases). The V end was cut by 0 bases, the J end by 6 bases, with 16 bases between. Germline V lookup: CDR1 SGHKS, CDR2 YYEKEE (reference sequence). The CDR3 extends over 15 amino acids.

This clone was picked up many times. V and J are TRBV10-3 and TRBJ2-5; 10 nucleotides agree with TRBD2. Trimming took 8 bases from V and 4 from J; bases not matched to a gene: 4. The CDR3 extends over 13 amino acids. Germline V gene lookup returns CDR1 ENHRY and CDR2 SYGVKD. The CDR3 sequence: CAIHPSGGETQYF. The CDR3 region has the DNA TGTGCCATCCATCCTAGCGGGGGAGAGACCCAGTACTTC.

The chain combines TRBV5-5 with TRBJ1-4, with TRBD1 identical over 7 bases. Trimming cost V 4 bases and J 7 bases; bases outside gene matches: 10. CDR1 is SGHKS and CDR2 is YYEKEE in the germline V gene (reference sequence). The CDR3 has 15 residues. The CDR3 region is CASSLVGGASEKLFF. The CDR3 DNA reads as TGTGCCAGCAGCCTTGTAGGGGGCGCGAGTGAAAAACTGTTTTTT.

This chain uses TRBV19 with TRBJ1-3; tentative D call: TRBD1 (6 bases). V lost 6 bases to trimming and J lost 0 bases, with 9 bases between them. Per germline, CDR1 LNHDA and CDR2 SQIVND (reference sequence). The CDR3 runs 14 residues. CDR3 nucleotide sequence: TGTGCCAGTAGAACGGACAGCTCTGGAAACACCATATATTTT. Amino acids: CASRTDSSGNTIYF.

The table lists this clone with a few counts. The chain couples TRBV6-4 to TRBJ2-1; D remains unclear. The germline V and J ends were trimmed by 4 bases and 0 bases, with 4 bases remaining between them. This CDR3 has 13 amino acids. Germline values: CDR1 MRHNA, CDR2 SNTAGT. The CDR3 region is CASSASSYNEQFF. In DNA form, the CDR3 reads TGTGCCAGCAGTGCATCCTCCTACAATGAGCAGTTCTTC.

The gene calls are TRBV28 and TRBJ1-2; TRBD1 agrees at 9 bases. Germline V gives CDR1 MDHEN, CDR2 SYDVKM. J gave up 8 bases and V 6 bases, and 13 bases lay outside the gene matches. This CDR3 is built from 15 residues. CDR3 sequence reads: CASSVSGQGDPGYTF. The DNA of the CDR3 is TGTGCCAGCAGCGTATCGGGACAGGGTGATCCCGGCTACACCTTC.

The genes are TRBV9 and TRBJ2-1; D gene uncertain. Per the germline V gene, CDR1 is SGDLS and CDR2 is YYNGEE. Trimming left V 0 bases short and J 0 bases short, with 7 bases between. The CDR3 is 15 residues long. The CDR3 coding sequence is TGTGCCAGCAGCGTAGGCTCGAGCTCCTACAATGAGCAGTTCTTC. It translates to CASSVGSSSYNEQFF.

This clone was found once. The chain links TRBV7-3 to TRBJ2-5; D is unresolved. The last part of the DNA fits TRBJ2-7 better; the J call may be wrong. Per the germline V gene, CDR1 is SGHTA and CDR2 is FQGTGA. The CDR3 is 13 residues long. This CDR3 is CASSPSNSYEQYF. The CDR3 bases are TGTGCCAGCAGCCCAAGCAACTCCTACGAGCAGTACTTC.

The DNA of the CDR3 is TGTGCCAGCTCACCCGAGGGGACCGGGGAGCTGTTTTTT. This codes for CASSPEGTGELFF. This chain uses TRBV18 with TRBJ2-2; tentatively, D is TRBD1 or TRBD2 (5 bases each). Germline lookup yields CDR1 KGHSH and CDR2 LQKENI. Trimming stripped 3 bases from V and 5 bases from J, with 7 bases between. This CDR3 comprises 13 residues.

V gene TRBV29-1 combines with J gene TRBJ2-1; D possibly corresponds to TRBD2 (5 bases). V was pared by 7 bases and J by 6 bases, with 19 bases between. The CDR3 consists of 14 residues. Germline values: CDR1 SQVTM, CDR2 ANQGSEA. Here the CDR3 reads CSATSGIKFNEQFF. The CDR3 coding sequence is TGCAGCGCCACTAGTGGAATTAAGTTCAATGAGCAGTTCTTC.

This chain uses TRBV27 with TRBJ1-1, with a possible D match to TRBD1 (6 bases). Per germline, CDR1 MNHEY and CDR2 SMNVEV (reference sequence). V lost 5 bases and J 5 bases, leaving 9 bases between the germline ends. The CDR3 totals 12 residues. CDR3 sequence reads: CASSQGGTEAFF. CDR3 nucleotide sequence: TGTGCCAGCAGTCAAGGGGGGACTGAAGCTTTCTTT.

The chain links TRBV7-6 to TRBJ2-5; no firm D call. The CDR3 runs to 11 residues. Germline V gene data show CDR1 as SGHVS and CDR2 as FNYEAQ. Trimming removed 8 bases from V and 5 bases from J, with 9 bases in between. The CDR3 bases are TGTGCCAGCCACATCGGGGAGACCCAGTACTTC. Protein product: CASHIGETQYF.

The gene calls are TRBV4-1 and TRBJ1-2, with 7 bases fitting TRBD1. The CDR3 length is 15 residues. V was clipped by 1 base and J by 8 bases; unmatched bases: 10. Germline CDR1 is MGHRA and CDR2 is YSYEKL. In DNA form, the CDR3 reads TGCGCCAGCAGCCAAGTTGGTGGGACAGCCTGGGGCTACACCTTC. Residues: CASSQVGGTAWGYTF.

The V call is TRBV6-1, the J call TRBJ2-7, with D unclear. Germline CDR1 and CDR2: MNHNS and SASEGT. Trimming removed 2 bases from V and 3 bases from J, with 11 bases in between. This CDR3 has 14 residues. The chain's CDR3 is CASSEFRNFYEQYF. The DNA of the CDR3 is TGTGCCAGCAGTGAATTCCGCAATTTCTACGAGCAGTACTTC.

V and J are TRBV9 and TRBJ2-7; TRBD2 might be the D (6 bases). Germline CDR1 SGDLS, CDR2 YYNGEE. The length of the CDR3 is 14 residues. V lost 1 base and J 5 bases, leaving 13 bases between the germline ends. The CDR3: CASSVTRAGNEQYF. The DNA for the CDR3 is TGTGCCAGCAGCGTAACACGGGCGGGGAACGAGCAGTACTTC.

This chain uses TRBV19 with TRBJ2-1, with D unclear. The CDR3 is made up of 13 amino acids. V was cut by 3 bases and J by 1 base, with 4 bases left in between. Germline CDR1 reads LNHDA; CDR2 reads SQIVND (reference sequence). As DNA, the CDR3 is TGTGCCAGTAGTATGTCATCCTACAATGAGCAGTTCTTC. It yields the protein CASSMSSYNEQFF.

The CDR3 loop reads CASSLRSDRGTEAFF. The DNA of the CDR3 is TGCGCCAGCAGCCTCCGTTCCGACAGGGGAACTGAAGCTTTCTTT. This sequence joins TRBV4-1 and TRBJ1-1; 8 nucleotides agree with TRBD1. This CDR3 has 15 residues. V shed 4 bases, J shed 5 bases, and the junction held 9 bases outside the gene matches. CDR1 is MGHRA, CDR2 YSYEKL, per germline.

V gene TRBV9 combines with J gene TRBJ2-5; TRBD2 aligns across 11 bases. With 2 bases clipped from V and 4 bases from J, the junction kept 7 bases outside the gene matches. Germline lookup yields CDR1 SGDLS and CDR2 YYNGEE. The CDR3 has 16 amino acids. The CDR3 nucleotides read TGTGCCAGCAGCGTTTATAGCGGGGGGGCCGGAGAGACCCAGTACTTC. Protein product: CASSVYSGGAGETQYF.